The 23 T cell receptor beta chains below all came from one sample that was sequenced in a study of blood T cell repertoires in COVID-19. The assay was immunoSEQ multiplex PCR, and TCRdb's table has in-frame clones only and misses some. The sample comprises a few hundred thousand clones, just under 90% of which are singletons, and just under 6.5% rests with the top ten. Sequenced material: peripheral blood. These receptors all stem from a woman aged 45 to 65 with COVID-19, enrolled during active disease.

A remark on this clone: Other DNA variants within this sample encode the same CDR3. This rearrangement joins TRBV19 to TRBJ2-7; TRBD1 matches at 8 bases. The J segment lost 2 bases and the V segment lost 3 bases, leaving 3 bases of the junction unmatched. The CDR3 consists of 14 residues. CDR1 is LNHDA, CDR2 SQIVND, per germline (reference sequence). The CDR3: CASSIGTGTYEQYF. Written as DNA, the CDR3 is TGTGCCAGTAGTATTGGGACAGGAACCTACGAGCAGTACTTC. The variable domain in full, with the rest retrieved from reference TRBV19 and TRBJ2-7, is DGGITQSPKYLFRKEGQNVTLSCEQNLNHDAMYWYRQDPGQGLRLIYYSQIVNDFQKGDIAEGYSVSREKKESFPLTVTSAQKNPTAFYLCASSIGTGTYEQYFGPGTRLTVT.

The chain combines TRBV19 with TRBJ2-5; 16 bases fit TRBD2. V dropped 7 bases and J dropped 2; count of bases not matched to a gene: 13. The CDR3 is 19 residues long. Germline CDR1 and CDR2: LNHDA and SQIVND (reference sequence). The DNA for the CDR3 is TGTGCCAGTAAGGAACGTGGGACTAGCGGGAGGGCCGGGCAAGAGACCCAGTACTTC. Translating gives CASKERGTSGRAGQETQYF.

The rearrangement joins TRBV21-1 to TRBJ2-3; the D segment call TRBD1 is taken from the table without a DNA check. TRBV21-1 is termed a pseudogene. The CDR3 contains 15 residues. CDR3 bases: TGTGCCAGTAAACCCCGGACACGTAGCACAGATACGCAGTATTTT. This sequence encodes CASKPRTRSTDTQYF.

The V and J genes are TRBV11-2 and TRBJ2-5, with 7 bases aligning to TRBD1. Germline trimming cut 6 bases from V and 6 bases from J; bases unmatched to any gene: 7. Germline values: CDR1 SGHAT, CDR2 FQNNGV. There are 13 residues in the CDR3. The CDR3 here is CASRTGSGKTQYF. For the CDR3, the DNA is TGTGCCAGCAGGACAGGGTCAGGGAAGACCCAGTACTTC.

The gene calls are TRBV2 and TRBJ2-7, with 9 nucleotides matching TRBD2. V lost 5 bases and J lost 2; bases outside the gene matches: 7. Germline loops: CDR1 SNHLY, CDR2 FYNNEI. The CDR3 has 15 residues. The CDR3 protein is CASSFSGSETYEQYF. CDR3 bases: TGTGCCAGCAGTTTTAGCGGGAGCGAAACCTACGAGCAGTACTTC. The full variable domain, its missing parts supplied by reference TRBV2 and TRBJ2-7, is EPEVTQTPSHQVTQMGQEVILRCVPISNHLYFYWYRQILGQKVEFLVSFYNNEISEKSEIFDDQFSVERPDGSNFTLKIRSTKLEDSAMYFCASSFSGSETYEQYFGPGTRLTVT.

The chain carries TRBV27 and TRBJ1-2; TRBD1 matches 9 bases. Germline CDR1 is MNHEY and CDR2 is SMNVEV (reference sequence). J gave up 8 bases and V 6 bases, and 7 bases lay outside the gene matches. The CDR3 has 13 residues. Here the CDR3 reads CASREGTGIGYTF. The DNA for the CDR3 is TGTGCCAGCAGGGAAGGGACAGGGATCGGCTACACCTTC.

The chain links TRBV23-1 to TRBJ1-5; D is undetermined. TRBV23-1 is annotated as an ORF whose role is uncertain. This CDR3 is 13 amino acids long. With 4 bases removed from V and 4 bases from J, the gap between germline ends came to 8 bases. The CDR3 is CASSRTFNQPQHF. The CDR3 DNA sequence: TGCGCCAGCAGTCGTACTTTTAATCAGCCCCAGCATTTT.

CDR3 DNA sequence: TGTGCCAGCAGCGCACTAGCGGGTTCTACCGAGCAGTACTTC. Encoded protein: CASSALAGSTEQYF. V and J are TRBV11-3 and TRBJ2-7; 9 bases agree with TRBD2. In germline, CDR1 is SGHNT, CDR2 YENEEA. The J segment lost 6 bases and the V segment lost 5 bases, leaving 8 bases of the junction unmatched. The CDR3 totals 14 residues.

The chain is built from TRBV5-6 and TRBJ2-3, with a weak D call TRBD2 (6 bases). Trimming took 1 base from V and 0 from J, leaving 12 bases between them. CDR1 is SGHDT, CDR2 YYEEEE, per germline. This CDR3 has 16 amino acids. The CDR3 reads CASSLITGLSTDTQYF. The DNA of the CDR3 is TGTGCCAGCAGCTTGATAACGGGACTTAGCACAGATACGCAGTATTTT. The full variable domain, with the rest looked up from reference TRBV5-6 and TRBJ2-3, is DAGVTQSPTHLIKTRGQQVTLRCSPKSGHDTVSWYQQALGQGPQFIFQYYEEEERQRGNFPDRFSGHQFPNYSSELNVNALLLGDSALYLCASSLITGLSTDTQYFGPGTRLTVL.

CDR3 amino acids: CASSPIGGQMDEQFF. In DNA, the CDR3 is TGTGCCAGCAGCCCCATTGGGGGACAGATGGATGAGCAGTTCTTC. The chain recombines TRBV9 with TRBJ2-1, with 7 bases lining up with TRBD1. Germline V gives CDR1 SGDLS, CDR2 YYNGEE. The junction had 12 bases not matched to a gene; V was cut back by 4 bases and J by 8 bases. The length of the CDR3 is 15 residues.

The CDR3 is CASSLTTKQPQHF. The CDR3, as DNA: TGTGCCAGCAGTTTGACAACAAAGCAGCCCCAGCATTTT. The genes are TRBV12-3 or TRBV12-4 and TRBJ1-5, with D unclear. Trimming removed 3 bases at V and 7 bases at J, with 10 bases between. The CDR3 consists of 13 residues.

The rearrangement joins TRBV6-5 to TRBJ2-3; possible D gene TRBD2, 6 bases. V lost 7 bases and J lost 1, with 9 bases in between. The CDR3 totals 13 residues. CDR1 and CDR2 (germline): MNHEY, SVGAGI. DNA of the CDR3: TGTGCCAGCAAGGCTAGCGGCACAGATACGCAGTATTTT. Translation: CASKASGTDTQYF.

The chain couples TRBV24-1 to TRBJ1-2; weak D call: TRBD1 (5 bases). Trimming removed 7 bases at V and 2 bases at J, with 10 bases between. CDR1 KGHDR and CDR2 SFDVKD come from the germline V gene. The CDR3 extends over 13 amino acids. The CDR3 spells CATSDSVNYGYTF. The CDR3 nucleotides read TGTGCCACCAGCGACAGTGTCAACTATGGCTACACCTTC.

V and J are TRBV7-2 and TRBJ2-1, with 9 bases aligning to TRBD2. The J segment lost 9 bases and the V segment lost 2 bases, leaving 8 bases of the junction unmatched. CDR3 length: 15 amino acids. The germline V gene has CDR1 SGHTA and CDR2 FQGNSA. DNA of the CDR3: TGTGCCAGCAGCTTAAACCCTAGCGGGGTGGGTGAGCAGTTCTTC. Protein product: CASSLNPSGVGEQFF.

This sequence joins TRBV18 and TRBJ1-1, with D uncertain. V was pared by 0 bases and J by 1 base, with 9 bases between. The CDR3 consists of 15 residues. CDR1 is KGHSH and CDR2 is LQKENI in the germline V gene. CDR3 protein: CASSPPVSRNTEAFF. In DNA form, the CDR3 reads TGTGCCAGCTCACCACCGGTATCTAGGAACACTGAAGCTTTCTTT.

The chain recombines TRBV3-1 (or the pseudogene TRBV3-2) with TRBJ1-3; TRBD1 is a possible D gene (5 bases). The CDR3 is 15 amino acids. Trimming removed 3 bases at V and 1 base at J, with 10 bases between. Germline-derived CDR1 and CDR2 are LGHDT and YNNKEL (reference sequence). CDR3 sequence (DNA): TGTGCCAGCAGCCAGGGGCTTACTTCTGGAAACACCATATATTTT. The encoded protein is CASSQGLTSGNTIYF.

The rearrangement links TRBV5-1 to TRBJ2-1, with 11 bases lining up with TRBD2. The germline CDR1 and CDR2 sequences are SGHRS and YFSETQ. This CDR3 spans 14 amino acids. The V and J ends lost 4 bases and 7 bases, in that order; junction bases with no gene match: 4. CDR3 bases: TGCGCCAGCAGCCGCGGGACTAGCGGAAATGAGCAGTTCTTC. As protein: CASSRGTSGNEQFF.

This chain links TRBV12-5 with TRBJ2-7; D is perhaps TRBD1 (6 bases). Looked up from germline, CDR1 is LGHNT and CDR2 is FRNRAP. The CDR3 loop spans 16 amino acids. Trimming pared 6 bases from V and 3 bases from J, leaving 21 bases between. The CDR3 reads CASGLLGGFEIYEQYF. The CDR3 DNA reads TGTGCTAGTGGACTGCTAGGGGGATTCGAAATCTACGAGCAGTACTTC.

This clone appeared once. The rearrangement links TRBV5-5 to TRBJ2-1; TRBD2 agrees at 10 bases. J gave up 4 bases and V 1 base, and 2 bases lay outside the gene matches. This CDR3 spans 15 amino acids. The germline gives CDR1 SGHKS, CDR2 YYEKEE (reference sequence). CDR3 coding DNA: TGTGCCAGCAGCTTGAGGACTAGCGGTTACAATGAGCAGTTCTTC. Translated: CASSLRTSGYNEQFF.

The V and J genes are TRBV30 and TRBJ2-7; 9 bases map to TRBD2. From germline, CDR1 is GTSNPN and CDR2 SVGIG (reference sequence). Trimming removed 2 bases from V and 4 bases from J; junction bases left unmatched: 12. The CDR3 is made up of 16 amino acids. CDR3 in DNA: TGTGCCTGGAGTTCGCCCCCGGGACTAGCCTTATACGAGCAGTACTTC. Its translation is CAWSSPPGLALYEQYF.

With regard to this clone: One end of the junction is discordant with germline, which a read error may explain. The rearrangement joins TRBV7-7 to TRBJ2-1; 11 nucleotides match TRBD1. The CDR3 is 16 residues long. Germline assignment: CDR1 SSHAT and CDR2 FNYEAQ (reference sequence). CDR3 DNA sequence: TGTGCTAGCAGCACCTCCGGGACAGGGGGGATTAATGAGCAGTTCTTC. It encodes CASSTSGTGGINEQFF.

The genes are TRBV5-1 and TRBJ2-5; D perhaps matches TRBD2 (6 bases). This CDR3 contains 17 residues. Germline values: CDR1 SGHRS, CDR2 YFSETQ. V lost 3 bases and J lost 4, with 22 bases in between. The CDR3 reads CASSSNLGYRRAETQYF. For the CDR3, the DNA is TGCGCCAGCAGCTCAAACTTGGGGTACCGGAGGGCAGAGACCCAGTACTTC.

This sequence joins TRBV10-3 and TRBJ1-1; a possible D gene is TRBD1 (6 bases). The CDR3 contains 14 residues. The V gene lost 2 bases and the J gene lost 5 bases, with 12 bases spanning the gap. Per germline, CDR1 ENHRY and CDR2 SYGVKD. The DNA for the CDR3 is TGTGCCATCAGTGAGACAGGGATGGGGACTGAAGCTTTCTTT. It specifies CAISETGMGTEAFF.